The source of this T cell receptor (beta chain) is a study of response to subunit inactivated influenza vaccine. The study's findings and limits: There was a suggestion from the authors that each seasonal influenza vaccination recruits few new T cells.

TCRdb re-derived calls from the RT-PCR reads in MiXCR, one entry per CDR3 protein. This sample yields some 190,000 distinct CDR3 sequences, of which about an eighth are seen a single time; roughly 25% belongs to the top ten. About this clonotype: Its specificity is unknown. A junction boundary mismatches the germline segment, possibly from a read error.

Sequenced material: CD8+ T cells sorted from PBMCs, taken 5 days after vaccination. The sequence was collected from a man aged 45-65 years who received an inactivated influenza vaccine.

CDR3 in amino acids: CASSFVTSGSQETQCF. The CDR3 DNA reads as TGTGCCAGCAGCTTCGTCACTAGCGGGAGCCAAGAGACCCAGTGCTTC. The chain links TRBV7-8 to TRBJ2-5; 11 bases agree with TRBD2. The CDR3 sequence is 16 residues long. CDR1 is SGHVS, CDR2 FQNEAQ, per germline. Using reference TRBV7-8 and TRBJ2-5 for the parts outside the CDR3, the full variable domain is GAGVSQSPRYKVAKRGQDVALRCDPISGHVSLFWYQQALGQGPEFLTYFQNEAQLDKSGLPSDRFFAERPEGSVSTLKIQRTQQEDSAVYLCASSFVTSGSQETQCFGPGTRLLVL.